A single sample is the source of the 11 T cell receptor beta chains below, sequenced in a study of blood T cell repertoires in COVID-19. Clones were sequenced by immunoSEQ multiplex PCR, and TCRdb holds only the in-frame ones, with some missing. The sample lists about 65,000 clones, more than 80% occurring once. Sequenced: peripheral blood. These receptors originate from a man older than 75 with acute or convalescent COVID-19.

The J gene is TRBJ1-4, the V gene TRBV6-5; D remains unclear. Trimming took off 6 bases at V and 5 bases at J, with 16 bases between the two ends. The germline V gene encodes CDR1 MNHEY and CDR2 SVGAGI. The CDR3 runs 15 residues. CDR3: CASSAIRRVNEKLFF. The CDR3 DNA follows: TGTGCCAGCAGCGCAATTAGACGGGTCAATGAAAAACTGTTTTTT.

The rearrangement uses TRBV5-1 and TRBJ1-1; TRBD1 is a possible D gene (5 bases). The CDR3 is 14 residues long. V gave up 4 bases and J gave up 0 bases, with 10 bases separating them. Looked up from germline, CDR1 is SGHRS and CDR2 is YFSETQ. Written as DNA, the CDR3 is TGCGCCAGCAGCCTAGGGGTTCTGAACACTGAAGCTTTCTTT. Translation gives CASSLGVLNTEAFF.

As to this clone: Germline is not matched at one junction end, which may reflect a read error. This chain uses TRBV11-2 with TRBJ2-7, with D tentatively TRBD2 (7 bases). Germline CDR1 SGHAT, CDR2 FQNNGV. The CDR3 is 14 amino acids. The CDR3 spells CASSFLRGARNEHF. DNA for the CDR3: TGTGCCAGCAGCTTTTTACGGGGGGCTCGGAACGAGCACTTC.

The rearrangement uses TRBV19 and TRBJ2-1; TRBD1 matches 8 bases. Germline values: CDR1 LNHDA, CDR2 SQIVND (reference sequence). V shed 5 bases and J 11 bases; nucleotides not matched to a gene: 14. The length of the CDR3 is 15 residues. CDR3 in DNA: TGTGCCAGTAGTGACTTCAGGGGGCGCGTGTATAAGCAGTTCTTC. It translates to CASSDFRGRVYKQFF.

The table lists this clone with a count of one. The V call is TRBV19, the J call TRBJ2-3; D gene unclear. Germline V CDR1 and CDR2: LNHDA, SQIVND (reference sequence). There are 12 residues in the CDR3. The V end lost 6 bases, the J end lost 7 bases, and 11 bases lay between the germline ends. CDR3 loop: CASRANGYTQYF. The CDR3 DNA is TGTGCCAGTAGAGCGAATGGGTATACGCAGTATTTT.

V and J are TRBV5-1 and TRBJ1-1; unclear D gene. The CDR3 has 13 residues. The germline CDR1 and CDR2 sequences are SGHRS and YFSETQ. V dropped 0 bases and J dropped 3 bases, with 6 bases sitting between them. The CDR3 bases are TGCGCCAGCAGCTTGGCTGGCTACACTGAAGCTTTCTTT. It encodes CASSLAGYTEAFF.

V gene TRBV2 combines with J gene TRBJ2-3; TRBD2 aligns across 10 bases. V lost 5 bases and J lost 6; bases outside the gene matches: 5. Germline V gene lookup returns CDR1 SNHLY and CDR2 FYNNEI. CDR3 length: 14 residues. The CDR3 sequence: CASSTGTSADTQYF. The DNA of the CDR3 is TGTGCCAGCAGTACCGGGACTAGCGCCGATACGCAGTATTTT.

The V call is TRBV3-1 (or the pseudogene TRBV3-2), the J call TRBJ2-5; 7 positions match TRBD1. The CDR3 totals 13 residues. Trimming removed 5 bases from V and 5 bases from J; junction bases left unmatched: 5. Germline assignment: CDR1 LGHDT and CDR2 YNNKEL (reference sequence). CDR3 sequence: CASSSQGKETQYF. In DNA, the CDR3 is TGTGCCAGCAGCTCACAGGGGAAGGAGACCCAGTACTTC.

V and J are TRBV30 and TRBJ1-1; D gene unclear. Per germline, CDR1 GTSNPN and CDR2 SVGIG (reference sequence). CDR3 length: 13 residues. Trimming took off 1 base at V and 4 bases at J, with 10 bases between the two ends. CDR3 protein: CAWSESGATEAFF. CDR3 nucleotide sequence: TGTGCCTGGAGTGAATCAGGCGCCACTGAAGCTTTCTTT.

CDR3 sequence: CASSQTGTAYTGELFF. CDR3 bases: TGTGCCAGCAGCCAAACCGGGACAGCTTACACCGGGGAGCTGTTTTTT. The chain carries TRBV4-2 and TRBJ2-2; 7 positions match TRBD1. Trimming took 2 bases from V and 3 from J; bases not matched to a gene: 6. Germline V gives CDR1 LGHNA, CDR2 YNFKEQ. The CDR3 sequence is 16 residues long.

The chain has TRBV9 and TRBJ2-7, with 9 bases fitting TRBD2. CDR3 size: 15 residues. Trimming removed 0 bases from V and 5 bases from J; junction bases left unmatched: 6. Germline-derived CDR1 and CDR2 are SGDLS and YYNGEE. DNA of the CDR3: TGTGCCAGCAGCGTAGATCTAGCGGGGAGCGACGAGCAGTACTTC. Translation: CASSVDLAGSDEQYF.